The 32 T cell receptor beta chains listed next were all sequenced from one sample in a study of T cell responses to AZD1222 COVID-19 vaccine. Method: immunoSEQ multiplex PCR; TCRdb's copy keeps in-frame clones and lacks some. Among roughly 150,000 clones listed, nearly 95% were seen once. The source material was peripheral blood, sampled on day 0 of AZD1222 vaccination. Receptor source: an adult in good health.

The chain uses TRBV29-1 and TRBJ1-3; tentative D call: TRBD1 (6 bases). Germline CDR1 and CDR2: SQVTM and ANQGSEA. V lost 0 bases to trimming and J lost 1 base, with 10 bases between them. The CDR3 covers 15 residues. The CDR3 region is CSVEDRGFSGNTIYF. The CDR3 DNA reads as TGCAGCGTTGAAGACAGGGGCTTTTCTGGAAACACCATATATTTT.

This sequence joins TRBV6-5 and TRBJ1-2; a weak D match, TRBD1 (5 bases). V dropped 2 bases and J dropped 5 bases, with 9 bases sitting between them. This CDR3 is 13 amino acids long. Germline CDR1 reads MNHEY; CDR2 reads SVGAGI. CDR3 bases: TGTGCCAGCAGTTACAGGGACCGTTATGGCTACACCTTC. Protein product: CASSYRDRYGYTF.

The J gene is TRBJ1-2, the V gene TRBV27, with D maybe TRBD1 (6 bases). V dropped 6 bases and J dropped 3 bases, with 14 bases sitting between them. The CDR3 extends over 14 amino acids. CDR1 and CDR2 from the germline V gene are MNHEY and SMNVEV (reference sequence). The CDR3 is CASSHRAGDYGYTF. CDR3 coding DNA: TGTGCCAGCAGCCACAGGGCAGGGGACTATGGCTACACCTTC.

The genes are TRBV1 and TRBJ1-2; TRBD1 was called by the table and not checked on the DNA. TRBV1 is described as a pseudogene. The CDR3 extends over 14 amino acids. The CDR3 DNA follows: TGCACCAGCAGCCGGACAGGCTCCTACTATGGCTACACCTTC. It translates to CTSSRTGSYYGYTF.

The chain employs TRBV28 and TRBJ1-5, with TRBD1 matching 7 bases. The ends lost 5 bases at V and 4 bases at J; junction bases unmatched: 11. CDR1 is MDHEN and CDR2 is SYDVKM in the germline V gene. The CDR3 spans 16 residues. In DNA, the CDR3 is TGTGCCAGCAGTAGCCCTCGGGACAGCCAGAATCAGCCCCAGCATTTT. Protein: CASSSPRDSQNQPQHF.

The CDR3 bases are TGCGCCAGCAGCTTGGTTAGCGGGAGATCCGACGAGCAGTACTTC. As protein: CASSLVSGRSDEQYF. The chain combines TRBV5-1 with TRBJ2-7, with 9 bases that match TRBD2. This CDR3 has 15 amino acids. V shed 0 bases, J shed 5 bases, and the junction held 6 bases outside the gene matches. Germline-derived CDR1 and CDR2 are SGHRS and YFSETQ.

The chain combines TRBV5-1 with TRBJ1-2; weak D call: TRBD1 (5 bases). The CDR3 spans 16 residues. Germline V gene lookup returns CDR1 SGHRS and CDR2 YFSETQ. Trimming left V 5 bases short and J 8 bases short, with 25 bases between. The chain's CDR3 is CASSKRRTQGEGGYTF. CDR3 nucleotide sequence: TGCGCCAGCAGTAAGCGTAGGACGCAGGGTGAAGGAGGCTACACCTTC.

The chain is built from TRBV5-1 and TRBJ1-4; D ambiguous. V was shortened by 0 bases and J by 0 bases, with 6 bases between the two germline ends. This CDR3 spans 15 amino acids. Germline CDR1 and CDR2: SGHRS and YFSETQ. CDR3 protein: CASSLGDATNEKLFF. DNA of the CDR3: TGCGCCAGCAGCTTGGGTGATGCAACTAATGAAAAACTGTTTTTT.

The V and J genes are TRBV4-1 and TRBJ1-1; D gene unclear. The CDR3 length is 13 residues. Germline CDR1 and CDR2: MGHRA and YSYEKL. V lost 3 bases and J 6 bases, leaving 11 bases between the germline ends. CDR3 DNA sequence: TGCGCCAGCAGCCAGGTTACAAGGGCTGAAGCTTTCTTT. It codes for CASSQVTRAEAFF.

The chain is built from TRBV7-2 and TRBJ1-2; D unclear. Germline assignment: CDR1 SGHTA and CDR2 FQGNSA. Deletions cut 3 bases from V and 7 bases from J, with 15 bases between. The CDR3 covers 14 residues. The CDR3: CASSLEAGGRGYTF. The CDR3 nucleotides are TGTGCCAGCAGCTTGGAGGCCGGCGGACGTGGCTACACCTTC.

The chain uses TRBV7-9 and TRBJ2-1; 13 bases align to TRBD2. CDR3 length: 19 amino acids. Germline V gene sequence: CDR1 SEHNR, CDR2 FQNEAQ (reference sequence). Germline trimming cut 2 bases from V and 0 bases from J; bases unmatched to any gene: 7. The CDR3 DNA reads TGTGCCAGCAGCTTAACTAGCGGGAGGGAGGGACTCTCCTACAATGAGCAGTTCTTC. Translated, it gives CASSLTSGREGLSYNEQFF.

The chain combines TRBV10-1 with TRBJ2-7, with a possible D match to TRBD2 (5 bases). This CDR3 contains 12 residues. Trimming pared 4 bases from V and 9 bases from J, leaving 13 bases between. Germline V gives CDR1 WNHNN, CDR2 SYGVQD (reference sequence). The CDR3 protein is CASSGPQSGQYF. The CDR3 DNA reads as TGCGCCAGCAGTGGCCCACAGAGCGGGCAGTACTTC.

This clone has just one count. V and J are TRBV19 and TRBJ1-6; no firm D call. Germline CDR1 and CDR2: LNHDA and SQIVND (reference sequence). This CDR3 region has 14 residues. Trimming took off 4 bases at V and 8 bases at J, with 12 bases between the two ends. The CDR3 DNA is TGTGCCAGTAGTACGGGCGGTGAATATTCACCCCTCCACTTT. Residues: CASSTGGEYSPLHF.

This clone occurred once. This sequence joins TRBV11-2 and TRBJ1-2; D may be TRBD1 (6 bases). CDR1 is SGHAT and CDR2 is FQNNGV in the germline V gene. CDR3 length equals 14 residues. V lost 0 bases, J lost 7 bases, and 12 bases lay in between. CDR3 nucleotide sequence: TGTGCCAGCAGCTTAGATCGAGGGGGGCTTGGCTACACCTTC. Its protein is CASSLDRGGLGYTF.

The rearrangement joins TRBV7-6 to TRBJ2-3; 7 bases fit TRBD2. With 1 base clipped from V and 4 bases from J, the junction kept 8 bases outside the gene matches. Germline lookup yields CDR1 SGHVS and CDR2 FNYEAQ. This CDR3 is 16 amino acids long. The CDR3 DNA reads TGTGCCAGCAGCTTAGAGCCGGGGGAGGGAGCAGATACGCAGTATTTT. This sequence encodes CASSLEPGEGADTQYF.

This clone was recorded only once. The chain combines TRBV18 with TRBJ2-1; TRBD2 agrees at 10 bases. The length of the CDR3 is 17 residues. V shed 6 bases and J 7 bases; nucleotides not matched to a gene: 15. Germline-derived CDR1 and CDR2 are KGHSH and LQKENI. CDR3 nucleotides: TGTGCCAGCTCGAAGTCGGCTAGCGGGAGTAAAGGGAATGAGCAGTTCTTC. Its translation is CASSKSASGSKGNEQFF.

To note about this clone: This sample includes further DNA sequences coding for the same CDR3. The chain is built from TRBV19 and TRBJ2-1, with D unclear. There are 15 residues in the CDR3. V was pared by 4 bases and J by 0 bases, with 10 bases between. The germline CDR1 and CDR2 sequences are LNHDA and SQIVND (reference sequence). The CDR3 is CASSRDRSSYNEQFF. As DNA, the CDR3 is TGTGCCAGTAGTAGAGACCGGAGCTCCTACAATGAGCAGTTCTTC.

The genes are TRBV20-1 and TRBJ2-1, with 8 bases matching TRBD2. This CDR3 contains 17 residues. The J segment lost 4 bases and the V segment lost 3 bases, leaving 14 bases of the junction unmatched. CDR1 DFQATT and CDR2 SNEGSKA come from the germline V gene (reference sequence). The CDR3 DNA follows: TGCAGTGCTAGTCCGGCGGGAGGAGGGGACCGATACAATGAGCAGTTCTTC. Translated: CSASPAGGGDRYNEQFF.

This CDR3 reads CASSPHPGTGDSPLHF. The CDR3 bases are TGTGCCAGCAGCCCCCACCCCGGGACAGGCGATTCACCCCTCCACTTT. V gene TRBV9 combines with J gene TRBJ1-6, with 8 bases aligning to TRBD1. The CDR3 has 16 amino acids. V lost 4 bases to trimming and J lost 8 bases; unmatched junction nucleotides: 11. In germline, CDR1 is SGDLS, CDR2 YYNGEE.

V usage is TRBV12-5 and J usage is TRBJ1-5; D gene uncertain. The CDR3 totals 11 residues. V lost 3 bases and J 3 bases, leaving 0 bases between the germline ends. Germline loops: CDR1 LGHNT, CDR2 FRNRAP. CDR3 loop: CASGFNQPQHF. The CDR3 DNA follows: TGTGCTAGTGGTTTCAATCAGCCCCAGCATTTT. Full variable domain (missing parts from reference TRBV12-5 and TRBJ1-5): DARVTQTPRHKVTEMGQEVTMRCQPILGHNTVFWYRQTMMQGLELLAYFRNRAPLDDSGMPKDRFSAEMPDATLATLKIQPSEPRDSAVYFCASGFNQPQHFGDGTRLSIL.

This chain links TRBV30 with TRBJ2-7; tentatively, D is TRBD2 (5 bases). Germline CDR1 GTSNPN, CDR2 SVGIG (reference sequence). The CDR3 is 12 amino acids. The ends were cut back, 2 bases at V and 6 bases at J, with 11 bases in the middle. CDR3 loop: CAWSSGPLEQYF. The CDR3 DNA reads as TGTGCCTGGAGTAGCGGACCCCTCGAGCAGTACTTC.

V is TRBV21-1 and J is TRBJ2-2; the listed D gene, TRBD1, was not tested against the DNA. TRBV21-1 is tagged as a pseudogene. This CDR3 comprises 20 residues. CDR3 residues: CASSKAIRHRQGTNTGELFF. As DNA, the CDR3 is TGTGCCAGCAGCAAAGCGATCAGACACAGACAGGGGACGAACACCGGGGAGCTGTTTTTT.

The V call is TRBV7-9, the J call TRBJ1-4; 9 positions match TRBD1. Trimming at V came to 5 bases and at J to 7 bases, leaving 5 bases not matched to a gene. Germline V gives CDR1 SEHNR, CDR2 FQNEAQ (reference sequence). The length of the CDR3 is 14 residues. The CDR3 reads CASSPQGAVEKLFF. The CDR3 coding sequence is TGTGCCAGCAGCCCACAGGGGGCAGTTGAAAAACTGTTTTTT. The full variable domain, in which reference TRBV7-9 and TRBJ1-4 provide the parts outside the CDR3, is DTGVSQNPRHKITKRGQNVTFRCDPISEHNRLYWYRQTLGQGPEFLTYFQNEAQLEKSRLLSDRFSAERPKGSFSTLEIQRTEQGDSAMYLCASSPQGAVEKLFFGSGTQLSVL.

The chain carries TRBV5-1 and TRBJ2-5, with unresolved D. Germline loops: CDR1 SGHRS, CDR2 YFSETQ. This CDR3 region has 12 residues. V gave up 2 bases and J gave up 5 bases, with 7 bases separating them. Here the CDR3 reads CASSLRWETQYF. Written as DNA, the CDR3 is TGCGCCAGCAGCTTACGGTGGGAGACCCAGTACTTC.

This chain uses TRBV19 with TRBJ1-5; D is unclear. Trimming took off 4 bases at V and 3 bases at J, with 13 bases between the two ends. CDR3 length equals 15 residues. CDR1 is LNHDA and CDR2 is SQIVND in the germline V gene (reference sequence). The CDR3 here is CASSNRPDPNQPQHF. CDR3 nucleotide sequence: TGTGCCAGTAGTAACCGACCGGATCCCAATCAGCCCCAGCATTTT.

Here the CDR3 DNA reads TGTGCCAGCAGTGACAGGGAGTCAATCGAGCAGTACTTC. Residues: CASSDRESIEQYF. The genes are TRBV28 and TRBJ2-7, with 7 positions matching TRBD1. Germline values: CDR1 MDHEN, CDR2 SYDVKM. V gave up 5 bases and J gave up 6 bases; unmatched junction bases: 7. The CDR3 runs to 13 residues.

This sequence joins TRBV6-5 and TRBJ2-7; D may be TRBD1 or TRBD2 (6 bases each). CDR3 size: 14 residues. The germline gives CDR1 MNHEY, CDR2 SVGAGI. V lost 2 bases, J lost 7 bases, and 15 bases lay in between. For the CDR3, the DNA is TGTGCCAGCAGTTACGGCGGGGACATTCGGGAGCAGTACTTC. Its protein is CASSYGGDIREQYF.

This chain connects TRBV27 to TRBJ2-3; 12 nucleotides align to TRBD2. The CDR3 totals 17 residues. Per the germline V gene, CDR1 is MNHEY and CDR2 is SMNVEV (reference sequence). V was pared by 6 bases and J by 1 base, with 8 bases of the junction left unmatched. In nucleotides, the CDR3 is TGTGCCAGCAGGAAAACTAGCGGGAGGACACGCACAGATACGCAGTATTTT. Protein: CASRKTSGRTRTDTQYF.

V usage is TRBV7-9 and J usage is TRBJ2-7, with D perhaps TRBD1 (6 bases). This CDR3 region has 14 residues. Germline lookup yields CDR1 SEHNR and CDR2 FQNEAQ (reference sequence). With 2 bases removed from V and 3 bases from J, the gap between germline ends came to 11 bases. In DNA form, the CDR3 reads TGTGCCAGCAGCTTATCAGGGGACCGCTACGAGCAGTACTTC. Protein sequence: CASSLSGDRYEQYF.

This clone was observed a few times. The CDR3 sequence is CASSQERSTDTQYF. The CDR3 region has the DNA TGTGCCAGCAGCCAAGAAAGGAGCACAGATACGCAGTATTTT. J is TRBJ2-3 and V is TRBV3-1 (or the pseudogene TRBV3-2); the D is unclear. V was shortened by 0 bases and J by 0 bases, with 4 bases between the two germline ends. CDR1 and CDR2 from the germline V gene are LGHDT and YNNKEL (reference sequence). The length of the CDR3 is 14 residues.

The table lists this clone with a count of one. V and J are TRBV9 and TRBJ1-2, with no clear D. CDR3 length: 13 amino acids. Per germline, CDR1 SGDLS and CDR2 YYNGEE. Trimming removed 0 bases at V and 5 bases at J, with 8 bases between. CDR3 region: CASSVEGTYGYTF. The CDR3 bases are TGTGCCAGCAGCGTAGAAGGAACTTATGGCTACACCTTC.

The chain employs TRBV5-1 and TRBJ2-7; TRBD2 agrees at 13 bases. Trimming removed 2 bases from V and 5 bases from J; junction bases left unmatched: 13. This CDR3 comprises 18 residues. CDR1 SGHRS and CDR2 YFSETQ come from the germline V gene. The CDR3, as DNA: TGCGCCAGCAGCTTCCGGACTAGCGGGAGAGAGGGAAAGGACGAGCAGTACTTC. As protein: CASSFRTSGREGKDEQYF.